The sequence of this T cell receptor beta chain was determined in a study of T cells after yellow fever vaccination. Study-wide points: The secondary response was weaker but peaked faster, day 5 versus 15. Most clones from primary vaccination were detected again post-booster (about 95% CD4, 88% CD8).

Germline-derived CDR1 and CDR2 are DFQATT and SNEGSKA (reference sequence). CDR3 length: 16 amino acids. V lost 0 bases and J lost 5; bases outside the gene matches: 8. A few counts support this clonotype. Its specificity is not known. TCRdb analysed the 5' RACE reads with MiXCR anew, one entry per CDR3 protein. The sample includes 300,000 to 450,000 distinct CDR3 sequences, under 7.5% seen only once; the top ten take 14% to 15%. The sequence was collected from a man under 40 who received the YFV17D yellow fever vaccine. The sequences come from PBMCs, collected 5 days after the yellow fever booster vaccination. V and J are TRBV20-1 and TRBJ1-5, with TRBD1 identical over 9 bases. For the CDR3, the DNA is TGCAGTGCTAGAGATCGAAAAAGGACAGGGGATCAGCCCCAGCATTTT. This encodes CSARDRKRTGDQPQHF.